This TCR beta chain was sequenced in a study of T-cell memory formation after mild COVID-19 (dated by TCRdb to about 2021). Background for the entire study: Most TCR sequence clusters were specific to one of the two donors. In two donors, T-cell clones that expanded and contracted after mild COVID-19 were followed by sequencing TCRalpha and TCRbeta repertoires longitudinally. The cohort was made up of two young adult volunteers, one female and one male, who were previously healthy. Beyond this particular receptor, the publication reports: Clones contracting from day 15 to 85 had balanced CD4/CD8 phenotypes, while a second wave expanding from day 15 to 37 was biased towards CD4+. The detection of some responding clones in pre-infection memory suggests that pre-existing cross-reactive memory T cells joined the SARS-CoV-2 response. SARS-CoV-2 specificity of the second-wave clones peaking on day 37 was not confirmed. The study included only a couple of mild cases, and larger cohorts that include severe cases with pre-infection samples were judged to be necessary. Contracting CD4+ clones appeared mostly in the CM and EM memory subsets, whereas CD8+ clones were enriched in EMRA.

About this clonotype itself: This receptor's antigen is unknown. Base qualities are not at hand, and no much larger clone is one base apart.

The CDR3 numbers 15 residues from cysteine through valine. Of the read, only the CDR3 DNA is kept; its 45 bases are in frame from base 1. The sample was run on an Illumina NovaSeq 6000. TCRalpha and TCRbeta cDNA libraries were built by 5'RACE with constant-segment primers, adding sample barcodes and unique molecular identifiers. RNA was extracted from every sample with Trizol reagent. Library amplification was performed in two PCR steps, and a second sample barcode and Illumina TruSeq adapters were introduced in the second step. The libraries were sequenced on an Illumina NovaSeq using 2 x 150 bp paired-end reads. The authors' pipeline ran thus. With migec v1.2.7, reads were demultiplexed and then collapsed into UMI-guided consensus sequences. Using mixcr v2.1.11, the UMI consensuses were aligned to TRA and TRB V and J templates and assembled into clonotypes. Expanded or contracted clonotypes were those called significant by both edgeR and NoisET, with noise models trained on biological replicates. For edgeR calls, a false discovery rate-adjusted p below 0.01 and a log2 fold-change threshold of 1 were applied. As an exploratory analysis of dynamics, max-normalized trajectories of the 1000 most abundant clonotypes were examined with PCA combined with hierarchical clustering. Separately sequenced CD4+ and CD8+ repertoires were used to assign the CD4 or CD8 phenotype of responding clones. TCRdb reprocessing: public reads trimmed at Q25 with fastp, clones called with MiXCR, in-frame beta chains kept. Entries that share a CDR3 protein sequence are merged under the most common genes and DNA. What appears here as the V and J calls and clone size reflects TCRdb's work, not the paper's. The sample table contains around 250,000 distinct CDR3 sequences; only one count was recorded for 15% to 20% of them. The ten largest clonotypes hold 20% to 25% of the sample.

Ficoll-Paque density gradient centrifugation was the method used to isolate PBMCs. Source material: PBMCs or a T cell subset sorted from them (not recorded which). The clonotype originates from a young man who had mild COVID-19 (a few samples of this study predate the infection). The sample titles of this study are shuffled in the database, so cell type and time point are left out; the donor was told from shared clones. This chain is built from TRBV21-1 and TRBJ2-7; the D segment call TRBD1 is taken from the table without a DNA check. TRBV21-1 is a pseudogene locus. Read as DNA, the sequence is TGTGCCAGCAGCGCCCGGGACAGGGGGGAAAACGAGCAGTACGTC. Its translation is CASSARDRGENEQYV.